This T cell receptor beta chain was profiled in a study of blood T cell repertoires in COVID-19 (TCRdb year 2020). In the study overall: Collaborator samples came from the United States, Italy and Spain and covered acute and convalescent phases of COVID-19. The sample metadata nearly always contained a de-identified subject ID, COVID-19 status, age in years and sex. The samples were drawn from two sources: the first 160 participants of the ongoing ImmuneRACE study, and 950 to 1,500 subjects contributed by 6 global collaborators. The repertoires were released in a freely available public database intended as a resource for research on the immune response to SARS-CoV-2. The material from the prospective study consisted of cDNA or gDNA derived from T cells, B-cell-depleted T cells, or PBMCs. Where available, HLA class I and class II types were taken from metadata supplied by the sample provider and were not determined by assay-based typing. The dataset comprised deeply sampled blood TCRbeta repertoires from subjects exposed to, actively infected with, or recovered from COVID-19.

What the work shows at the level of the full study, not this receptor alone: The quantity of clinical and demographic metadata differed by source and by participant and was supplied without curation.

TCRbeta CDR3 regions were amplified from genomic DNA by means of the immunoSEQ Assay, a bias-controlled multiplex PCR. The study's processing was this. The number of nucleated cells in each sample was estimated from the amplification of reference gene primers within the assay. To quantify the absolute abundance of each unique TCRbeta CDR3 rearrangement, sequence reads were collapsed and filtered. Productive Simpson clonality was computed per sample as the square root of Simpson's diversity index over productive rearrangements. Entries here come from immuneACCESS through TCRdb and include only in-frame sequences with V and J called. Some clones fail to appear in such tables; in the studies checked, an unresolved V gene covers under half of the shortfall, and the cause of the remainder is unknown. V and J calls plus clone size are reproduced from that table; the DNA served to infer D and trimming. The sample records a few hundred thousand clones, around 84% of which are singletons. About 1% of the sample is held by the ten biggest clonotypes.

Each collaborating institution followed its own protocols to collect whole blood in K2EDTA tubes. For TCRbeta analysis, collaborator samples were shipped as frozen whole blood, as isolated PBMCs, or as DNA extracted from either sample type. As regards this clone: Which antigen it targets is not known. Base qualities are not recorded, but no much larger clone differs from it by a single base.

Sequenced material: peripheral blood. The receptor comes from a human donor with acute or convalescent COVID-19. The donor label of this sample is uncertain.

The DNA sequence is TGTGCCAGCAGTTTTGGCTTGAACACTGAAGCTTTCTTT. Translated, it reads CASSFGLNTEAFF. The V gene is TRBV12-3 or TRBV12-4 and the J gene is TRBJ1-1; a confident D gene designation cannot be given. V is clipped by 3 bases and J by 0 bases, and the sequence between their germline boundaries is 5 bases long. The CDR3 holds 13 amino acids from the cysteine to the phenylalanine. Here the CDR3 DNA is all that survives: 39 bases in frame from base 1.